This is a list of T cell receptor beta chains from one sample in a study of T cell responses to AZD1222 COVID-19 vaccine. Clones were sequenced by immunoSEQ multiplex PCR, and TCRdb holds only the in-frame ones, with some missing. This table holds approximately 82,000 clones, approximately 90% found once. The source was peripheral blood, collected 28 days after the second AZD1222 dose. The receptors were gathered from an adult who received the AZD1222 COVID-19 vaccine. Each CDR3 is given with its conserved first and last residue.

v_gene,CDR3aa
TRBV5-5,CASSLGTTNTEAFF
TRBV7-9,CASSRRQDPYEKLFF
TRBV4-3,CASSQGVAGAYEQYF
TRBV19,CASSIWGQVGQETQYF
TRBV7-8,CASSLMLTGPGELFF
TRBV28,CASSFVHRGVRGYTF
TRBV19,CASSFSGGYNEQFF
TRBV4-2,CASSQTGQGARPQHF
TRBV14,CASSQVSGLNTEAFF
TRBV4-3,CASSQDTGSRNSPLHF
TRBV19,CASSGQVNTEAFF
TRBV2,CASSRDRYSNQPQHF
TRBV29-1,CSVGWTGTCCLMNTEAFF
TRBV7-2,CASNQAAGGPSKNIQYF
TRBV6-2/TRBV6-3,CASSNRAPWDTQYF
TRBV25-1,CASSDPGVAGEVEQFF
TRBV10-3,CATGQGQNSPLHF
TRBV2,CASTGGRSAQPQHF
TRBV5-4,CASGPTPRGNTIYF
TRBV27,CASRAPGLKPGELFF
TRBV28,CASSLGRNSNQPQHF
TRBV4-2,CASSQDGGDQPQHF
TRBV3-1/TRBV3-2,CASSQESRSTEAFF
TRBV7-3,CASSLGQGGGYTF
TRBV29-1,CSVGRPADTEAFF
TRBV2,CASSVGGVSDTQYF
TRBV5-8,CASRSDRGVWRNTEAFF
TRBV14,CASSPYQSTEAFF
TRBV24-1,CATSRDSANEQFF
TRBV10-3,CAISESGRAYGYTF
TRBV4-1,CASSQDGGGSNTGELFF
TRBV30,CAWSPKTVGGWDF
TRBV4-2,CASSQDTDSSYNEQFF
TRBV7-9,CASSLVVQNTEAFF
TRBV2,CASSGTGGFEAFF
TRBV9,CASSVATGGSYYGYTF
TRBV7-2,CASSWDRGEKLFF
TRBV19,CASSIDLTRRYEQYF
TRBV19,CALKGGDGYTF
TRBV11-2,CASSIPGGSAFF
TRBV5-1,CASSPDGQYEAFF
TRBV19,CASSTYAGTDYSPLHF
TRBV19,CASSTGNTGELFF
TRBV10-3,CAISGLAGPTDTQYF
TRBV7-2,CASSVEGAGSNQPQHF
TRBV5-1,CASSPQRGHNEKLFF
TRBV7-2,CASSSIRDRGQGYTF
TRBV9,CASSVGGEETQYF
TRBV5-8,CASSLRGGGSYNEQFF
TRBV19,CASRLRGRSSPLHF
TRBV5-5,CASSLGGGLENIQYF
TRBV29-1,CSVEDSRTGAQHF
TRBV7-2,CASSLGGGIRQFF